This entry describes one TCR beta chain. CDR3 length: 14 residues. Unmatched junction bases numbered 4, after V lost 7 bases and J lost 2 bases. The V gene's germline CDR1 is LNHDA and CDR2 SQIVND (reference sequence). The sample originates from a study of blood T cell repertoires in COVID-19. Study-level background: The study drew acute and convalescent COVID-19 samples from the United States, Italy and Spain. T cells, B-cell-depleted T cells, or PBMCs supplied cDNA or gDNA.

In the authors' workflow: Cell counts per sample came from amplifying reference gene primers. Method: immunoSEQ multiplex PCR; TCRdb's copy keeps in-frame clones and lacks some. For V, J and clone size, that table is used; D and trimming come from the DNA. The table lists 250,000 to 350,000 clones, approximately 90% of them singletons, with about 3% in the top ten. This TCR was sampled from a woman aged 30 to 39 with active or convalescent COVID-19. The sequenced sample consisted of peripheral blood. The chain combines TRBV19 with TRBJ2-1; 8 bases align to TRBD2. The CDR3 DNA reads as TGTGCCAGTAAGTGGCGGGGGGCCTACAATGAGCAGTTCTTC. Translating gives CASKWRGAYNEQFF.